Below, 14 T cell receptor beta chains from the same sample are listed, as sequenced in a study of T cell responses to AZD1222 COVID-19 vaccine (dated by TCRdb to about 2021). To prepare the library, the immunoSEQ multiplex PCR assay was applied. Sourced from immuneACCESS, this table was stored by TCRdb with only in-frame sequences that have V and J called. A share of the clones is absent; for the studies checked, an unresolved V gene accounts for under half, and the remainder has no known explanation. The sample table lists some 130,000 clones, about 91% of them with a count of one. Of the sample, 1.5% to 2% is held by the ten largest clones. Per the publication, the time point label means: about 28 days (+/-7) after the second vaccine dose. Sequencing was performed on peripheral blood, taken 28 days after the second AZD1222 dose. Every receptor here comes from an adult who received the AZD1222 COVID-19 vaccine.

The rearrangement links TRBV5-1 to TRBJ1-3, with D maybe TRBD1 (6 bases). This CDR3 spans 12 amino acids. The V and J ends lost 5 bases and 4 bases respectively, with 7 bases between them. CDR1 is SGHRS, CDR2 YFSETQ, per germline. The DNA of the CDR3 is TGCGCCAGCAGTGGACAGGGAAACACCATATATTTT. Encoded protein: CASSGQGNTIYF.

J is TRBJ2-3 and V is TRBV5-1, with D uncertain. CDR3 size: 15 residues. Germline lookup yields CDR1 SGHRS and CDR2 YFSETQ. V was pared by 0 bases and J by 2 bases, with 10 bases between. The DNA of the CDR3 is TGCGCCAGCAGCTTGGAAGCAGAGATCACAGATACGCAGTATTTT. It yields the protein CASSLEAEITDTQYF.

The V call is TRBV7-3, the J call TRBJ2-1; 12 nucleotides line up with TRBD2. CDR1 is SGHTA and CDR2 is FQGTGA in the germline V gene. V shed 6 bases and J 1 base; nucleotides not matched to a gene: 7. The CDR3 length is 17 residues. The CDR3 region is CASSQYGTSGSYNEQFF. CDR3 nucleotide sequence: TGTGCCAGCAGTCAGTACGGGACTAGCGGGTCCTACAATGAGCAGTTCTTC.

The chain uses TRBV6-5 and TRBJ1-6; the D gene is possibly TRBD1 (5 bases). The V end was cut by 5 bases, the J end by 10 bases, with 15 bases between. The CDR3 spans 14 residues. CDR1 and CDR2 (germline): MNHEY, SVGAGI. The CDR3 loop is CASSLPQGRSPLHF. In DNA form, the CDR3 reads TGTGCCAGCAGTCTGCCGCAGGGTCGCTCACCCCTCCACTTT.

This clone was detected only once. V gene TRBV5-1 combines with J gene TRBJ1-3; a weak D match, TRBD1 (5 bases). Per germline, CDR1 SGHRS and CDR2 YFSETQ. CDR3 length: 15 residues. V was clipped by 3 bases and J by 0 bases, with 10 bases between them. The CDR3 protein is CASSSGPNSGNTIYF. For the CDR3, the DNA is TGCGCCAGCAGCTCGGGACCAAACTCTGGAAACACCATATATTTT.

This clone was seen just once. The chain couples TRBV7-3 to TRBJ2-7, with a tentative D call TRBD1 (5 bases). The CDR3 consists of 16 residues. The germline gives CDR1 SGHTA, CDR2 FQGTGA. V was cut by 7 bases and J by 4 bases, with 23 bases left in between. CDR3 in amino acids: CASTPVGRVGTYEQYV. CDR3 sequence (DNA): TGTGCCAGCACCCCCGTGGGCAGGGTGGGTACTTACGAGCAGTACGTC.

This clone came up a few times. The V and J genes are TRBV6-6 and TRBJ2-2; D possibly matches TRBD1 or TRBD2 (5 bases each). Between the trimmed V and J ends, which lost 7 bases and 6 bases, there was a span of 15 bases. The V gene's germline CDR1 is MNHNY and CDR2 SVGAGI (reference sequence). This CDR3 has 14 amino acids. The CDR3 spells CASTVGEISGELFF. CDR3 coding DNA: TGTGCCAGCACCGTAGGGGAGATCTCCGGGGAGCTGTTTTTT.

The rearrangement uses TRBV14 and TRBJ2-5; D is undetermined. V lost 3 bases and J 5 bases, leaving 13 bases between the germline ends. Germline V gives CDR1 SGHDN, CDR2 FVKESK. The CDR3 loop spans 14 amino acids. CDR3 residues: CASSHPPPGETQYF. CDR3 DNA sequence: TGTGCCAGCAGCCACCCCCCCCCTGGGGAGACCCAGTACTTC.

This chain links TRBV19 with TRBJ1-6; 7 nucleotides line up with TRBD1. CDR3 length equals 13 residues. The germline CDR1 and CDR2 sequences are LNHDA and SQIVND (reference sequence). Unmatched junction bases numbered 6, after V lost 7 bases and J lost 9 bases. The CDR3 bases are TGTGCCAGTACAGGCAGGGGGGCTTCACCCCTCCACTTT. Protein: CASTGRGASPLHF.

V and J are TRBV11-3 and TRBJ1-1; unclear D gene. Germline CDR1 is SGHNT and CDR2 is YENEEA. V was pared by 3 bases and J by 4 bases, with 15 bases between. The CDR3 runs to 15 residues. CDR3 coding DNA: TGTGCCAGCAGCTTCGGACCTGTACCGCGCACTGAAGCTTTCTTT. Encoded protein: CASSFGPVPRTEAFF.

Remarks on this clone: A read error may produce the germline difference seen at one junction end. The J gene is TRBJ1-2, the V gene TRBV5-6; weak D call: TRBD1 (5 bases). CDR1 and CDR2 from the germline V gene are SGHDT and YYEEEE. CDR3 length: 15 residues. This CDR3 is CASSLFSGTKYGYTF. In nucleotides, the CDR3 is TGTGCCAGCAGCCTCTTTTCAGGGACTAAATATGGCTACACCTTC.

This chain uses TRBV5-1 with TRBJ1-2, with TRBD1 as a possible D gene (6 bases). The V and J ends lost 3 bases and 8 bases respectively, with 17 bases between them. The CDR3 is made up of 14 amino acids. The germline CDR1 and CDR2 sequences are SGHRS and YFSETQ. The CDR3 loop reads CASSYPDSTGGYTF. The CDR3 nucleotides read TGCGCCAGCAGCTACCCGGACAGTACGGGAGGCTACACCTTC.

The chain has TRBV19 and TRBJ1-6; D might be TRBD1 (6 bases). CDR1 is LNHDA, CDR2 SQIVND, per germline (reference sequence). The length of the CDR3 is 14 residues. The V and J ends lost 6 bases and 9 bases respectively, with 15 bases between them. The CDR3 here is CASSWGGLGSPLHF. For the CDR3, the DNA is TGTGCCAGTAGCTGGGGGGGGCTTGGTTCACCCCTCCACTTT.

This chain uses TRBV11-2 with TRBJ2-5, with D perhaps being TRBD1 or TRBD2 (5 bases each). The germline gives CDR1 SGHAT, CDR2 FQNNGV. Deletions cut 4 bases from V and 5 bases from J, with 14 bases between. The CDR3 is 14 amino acids. CDR3 nucleotide sequence: TGTGCCAGCAGCTCCCGGGACCCTGGGGAGACCCAGTACTTC. Protein: CASSSRDPGETQYF.